The TCR beta chain described here comes from a study of Ad26.COV2.S vaccination and SARS-CoV-2 variants. Overall study context: Trial arm assignment for the donor was COV1001 Ad26.COV2.S. Study-level results: Individuals receiving vaccine had higher spike-specific TCR breadth than placebo recipients did.

Germline V gives CDR1 MNHEY, CDR2 SMNVEV (reference sequence). The CDR3 is 11 amino acids. The ends were cut back, 8 bases at V and 0 bases at J, with 4 bases in the middle. Treatment of the sample: around 19 received Ad26.COV2.S at low or high dose, single or two shots; a few received placebo; per-sample allocation not given. At day 63 after the first vaccine or placebo injection, samples were drawn. A Boston adult aged 18-55 years was the donor. Comment on this clone: Antigen specificity is unknown.

The assay was immunoSEQ multiplex PCR, and TCRdb's table has in-frame clones only and misses some. The sample lists about 410,000 clones, about 91% occurring once. The clonotype comes from a person between 18 and 59 years old who received the Ad26.COV2.S COVID-19 vaccine or a placebo. The chain recombines TRBV27 with TRBJ2-5; D remains unclear. This specimen was peripheral blood, taken in a trial of Ad26.COV2.S vaccine versus placebo. For the CDR3, the DNA is TGTGCCAGCGAATACCAAGAGACCCAGTACTTC. This translates into CASEYQETQYF.